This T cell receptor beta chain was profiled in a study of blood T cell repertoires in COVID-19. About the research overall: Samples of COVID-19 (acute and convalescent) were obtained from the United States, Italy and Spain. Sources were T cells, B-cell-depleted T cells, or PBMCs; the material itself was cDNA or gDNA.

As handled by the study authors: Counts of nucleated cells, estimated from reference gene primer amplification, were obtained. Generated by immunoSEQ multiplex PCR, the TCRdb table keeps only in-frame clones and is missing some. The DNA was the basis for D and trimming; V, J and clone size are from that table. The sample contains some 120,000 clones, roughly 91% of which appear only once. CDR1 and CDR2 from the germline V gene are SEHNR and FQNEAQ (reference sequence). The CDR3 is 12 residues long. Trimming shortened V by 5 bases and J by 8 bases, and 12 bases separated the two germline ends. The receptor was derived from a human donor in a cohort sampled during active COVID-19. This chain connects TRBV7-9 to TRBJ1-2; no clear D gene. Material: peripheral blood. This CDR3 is CASSPSMRGYTF. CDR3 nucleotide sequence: TGTGCCAGCAGCCCTAGCATGAGGGGCTACACCTTC.